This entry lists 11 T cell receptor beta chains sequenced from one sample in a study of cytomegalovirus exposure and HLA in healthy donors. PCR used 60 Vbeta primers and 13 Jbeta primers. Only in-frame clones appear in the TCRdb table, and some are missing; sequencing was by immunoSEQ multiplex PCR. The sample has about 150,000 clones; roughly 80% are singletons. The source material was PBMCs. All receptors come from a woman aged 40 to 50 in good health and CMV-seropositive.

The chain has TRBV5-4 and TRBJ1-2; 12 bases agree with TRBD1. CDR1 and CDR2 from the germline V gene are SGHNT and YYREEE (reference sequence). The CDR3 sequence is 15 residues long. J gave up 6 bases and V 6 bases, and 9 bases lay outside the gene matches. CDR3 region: CASNVPGQGANGYTF. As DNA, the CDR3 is TGTGCCAGCAACGTTCCGGGACAGGGGGCAAATGGCTACACCTTC. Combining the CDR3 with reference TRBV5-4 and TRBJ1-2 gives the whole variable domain ETGVTQSPTHLIKTRGQQVTLRCSSQSGHNTVSWYQQALGQGPQFIFQYYREEENGRGNFPPRFSGLQFPNYSSELNVNALELDDSALYLCASNVPGQGANGYTFGSGTRLTVV.

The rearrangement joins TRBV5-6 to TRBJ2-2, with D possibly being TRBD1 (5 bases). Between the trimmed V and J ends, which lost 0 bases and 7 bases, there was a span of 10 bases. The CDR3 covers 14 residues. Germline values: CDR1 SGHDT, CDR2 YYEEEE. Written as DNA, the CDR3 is TGTGCCAGCAGCTTGGAGGCAGGGCACGGGGAGCTGTTTTTT. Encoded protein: CASSLEAGHGELFF. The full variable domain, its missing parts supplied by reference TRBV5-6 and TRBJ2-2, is DAGVTQSPTHLIKTRGQQVTLRCSPKSGHDTVSWYQQALGQGPQFIFQYYEEEERQRGNFPDRFSGHQFPNYSSELNVNALLLGDSALYLCASSLEAGHGELFFGEGSRLTVL.

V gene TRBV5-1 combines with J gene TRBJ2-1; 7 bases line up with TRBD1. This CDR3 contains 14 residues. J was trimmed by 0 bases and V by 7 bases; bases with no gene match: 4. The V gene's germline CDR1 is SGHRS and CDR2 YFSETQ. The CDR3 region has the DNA TGCGCCAGCGGACAGGCCGGCTCCTACAATGAGCAGTTCTTC. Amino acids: CASGQAGSYNEQFF.

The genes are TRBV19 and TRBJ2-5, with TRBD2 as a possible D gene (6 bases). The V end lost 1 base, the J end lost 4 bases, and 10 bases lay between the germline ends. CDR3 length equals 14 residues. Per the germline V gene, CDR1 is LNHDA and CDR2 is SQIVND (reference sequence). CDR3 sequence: CASSIGRRGETQYF. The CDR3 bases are TGTGCCAGTAGTATAGGAAGGAGGGGAGAGACCCAGTACTTC.

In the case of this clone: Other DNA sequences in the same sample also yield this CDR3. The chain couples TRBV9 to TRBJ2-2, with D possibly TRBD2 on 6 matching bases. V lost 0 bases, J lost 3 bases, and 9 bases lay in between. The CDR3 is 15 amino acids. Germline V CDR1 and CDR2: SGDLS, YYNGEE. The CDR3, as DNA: TGTGCCAGCAGCGTAGGTTGGGGGGACACCGGGGAGCTGTTTTTT. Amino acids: CASSVGWGDTGELFF.

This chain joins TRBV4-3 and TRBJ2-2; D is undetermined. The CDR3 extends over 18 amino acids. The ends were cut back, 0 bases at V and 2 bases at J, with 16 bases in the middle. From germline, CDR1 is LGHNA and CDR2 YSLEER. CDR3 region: CASSQDYRGVPNTGELFF. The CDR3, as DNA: TGCGCCAGCAGCCAAGACTATCGAGGCGTTCCTAACACCGGGGAGCTGTTTTTT.

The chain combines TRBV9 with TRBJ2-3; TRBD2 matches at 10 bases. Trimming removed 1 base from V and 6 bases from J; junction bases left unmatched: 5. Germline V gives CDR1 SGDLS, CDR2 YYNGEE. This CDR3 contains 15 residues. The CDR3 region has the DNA TGTGCCAGCAGCGTAAGCGGGAGGGCCTCGGATACGCAGTATTTT. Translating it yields CASSVSGRASDTQYF.

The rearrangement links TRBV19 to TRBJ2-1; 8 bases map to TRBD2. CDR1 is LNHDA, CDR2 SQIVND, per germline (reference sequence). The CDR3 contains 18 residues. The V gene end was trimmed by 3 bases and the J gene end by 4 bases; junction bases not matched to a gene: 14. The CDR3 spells CASSILPRWREAYNEQFF. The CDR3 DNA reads TGTGCCAGTAGTATCTTACCCCGTTGGCGGGAGGCTTACAATGAGCAGTTCTTC. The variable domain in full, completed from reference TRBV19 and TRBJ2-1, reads DGGITQSPKYLFRKEGQNVTLSCEQNLNHDAMYWYRQDPGQGLRLIYYSQIVNDFQKGDIAEGYSVSREKKESFPLTVTSAQKNPTAFYLCASSILPRWREAYNEQFFGPGTRLTVL.

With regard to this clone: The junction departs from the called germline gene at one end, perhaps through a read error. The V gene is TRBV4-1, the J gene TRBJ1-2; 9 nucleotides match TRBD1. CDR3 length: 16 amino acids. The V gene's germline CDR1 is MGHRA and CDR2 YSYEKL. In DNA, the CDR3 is TGTGCCAGCAGCCAGGAGGAGACAGGGGGGAACTATGGCTACACCTTC. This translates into CASSQEETGGNYGYTF.

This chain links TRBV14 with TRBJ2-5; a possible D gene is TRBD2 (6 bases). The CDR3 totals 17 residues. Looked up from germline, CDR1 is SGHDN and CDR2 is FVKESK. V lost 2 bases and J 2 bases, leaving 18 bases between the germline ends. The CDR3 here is CASSQPRGSLDQETQYF. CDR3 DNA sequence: TGTGCCAGCAGCCAACCCCGGGGGTCCTTGGATCAAGAGACCCAGTACTTC.

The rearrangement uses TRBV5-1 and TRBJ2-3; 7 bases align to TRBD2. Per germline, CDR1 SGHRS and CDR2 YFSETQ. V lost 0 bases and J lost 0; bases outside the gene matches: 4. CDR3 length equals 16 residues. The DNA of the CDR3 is TGCGCCAGCAGCTTGGGCGGGAGCTCTAGCACAGATACGCAGTATTTT. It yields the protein CASSLGGSSSTDTQYF.